This TCR beta chain is from a study of T-cell reconstitution after alpha-beta-depleted transplantation in children. Study observations and caveats: A year post-transplant, T-cell counts and diversity derived mostly from newly produced T cells. The origin of alpha-beta T cells about two months after transplant was reportedly several hundred expanded graft clones. Surviving recipient T cells and thymic progenitors accounted for the high day-60 TCRbeta diversity observed in some patients.

Concerning this clonotype itself: Its target is unknown. Its ends do not fully match the called genes, so a read error is possible.

During its preparation, the TCRbeta library received unique molecular identifiers. Each CDR3 protein gets one entry after TCRdb re-called the PCR reads with MiXCR. The table has approximately 200,000 distinct CDR3 sequences, roughly 6% seen once. Germline V lookup: CDR1 SQVTM, CDR2 ANQGSEA. This CDR3 comprises 12 residues. This TCR was recovered from a girl in the first two years of life with combined immunodeficiency, due to receive a stem cell transplant. The sequences come from PBMCs, collected before TCRalphabeta/CD19-depleted stem cell transplant. The chain has TRBV29-1 and TRBJ2-7; the match to TRBD1 covers 9 bases. CDR3 DNA: TGCAGCGTTAGGACAGGGGCCTACGAGCGGTACTTC. Translated, it gives CSVRTGAYERYF.